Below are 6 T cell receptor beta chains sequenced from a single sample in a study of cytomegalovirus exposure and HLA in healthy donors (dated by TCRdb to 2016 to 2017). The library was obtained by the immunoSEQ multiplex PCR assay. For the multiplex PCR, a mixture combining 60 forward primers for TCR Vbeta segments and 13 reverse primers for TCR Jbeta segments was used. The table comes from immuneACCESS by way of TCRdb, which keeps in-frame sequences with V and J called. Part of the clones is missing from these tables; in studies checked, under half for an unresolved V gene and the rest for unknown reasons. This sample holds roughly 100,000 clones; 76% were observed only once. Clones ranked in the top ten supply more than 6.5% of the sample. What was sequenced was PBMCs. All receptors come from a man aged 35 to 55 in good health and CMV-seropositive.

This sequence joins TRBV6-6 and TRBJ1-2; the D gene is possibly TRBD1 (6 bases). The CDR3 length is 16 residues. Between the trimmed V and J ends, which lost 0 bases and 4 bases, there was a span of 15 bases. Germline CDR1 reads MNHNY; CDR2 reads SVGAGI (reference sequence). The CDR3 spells CASSYSAGADSYGYTF. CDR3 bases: TGTGCCAGCAGTTACTCGGCAGGGGCGGATTCCTATGGCTACACCTTC.

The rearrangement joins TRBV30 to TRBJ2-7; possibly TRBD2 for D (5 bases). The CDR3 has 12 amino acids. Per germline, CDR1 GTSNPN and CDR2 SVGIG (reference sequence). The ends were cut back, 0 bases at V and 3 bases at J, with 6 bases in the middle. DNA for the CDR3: TGTGCCTGGAGTGTACGGGGCTACGAGCAGTACTTC. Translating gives CAWSVRGYEQYF.

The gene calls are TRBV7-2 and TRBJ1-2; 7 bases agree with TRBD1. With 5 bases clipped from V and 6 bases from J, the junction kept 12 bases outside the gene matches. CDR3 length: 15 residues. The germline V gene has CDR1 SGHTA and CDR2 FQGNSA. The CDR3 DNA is TGTGCCAGCAGCCCACAGGGGACCCACCCCAATGGCTACACCTTC. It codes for CASSPQGTHPNGYTF.

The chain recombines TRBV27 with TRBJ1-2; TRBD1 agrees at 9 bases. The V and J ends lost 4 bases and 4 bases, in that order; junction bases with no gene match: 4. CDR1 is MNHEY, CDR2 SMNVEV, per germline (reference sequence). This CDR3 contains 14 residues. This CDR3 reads CASSSGTGLYGYTF. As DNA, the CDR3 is TGTGCCAGCAGTTCCGGGACAGGGCTCTATGGCTACACCTTC.

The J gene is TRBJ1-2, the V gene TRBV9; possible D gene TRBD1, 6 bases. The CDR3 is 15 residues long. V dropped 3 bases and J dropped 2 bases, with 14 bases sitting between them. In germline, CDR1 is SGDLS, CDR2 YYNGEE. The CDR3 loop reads CASSGFTGSNYGYTF. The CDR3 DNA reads TGTGCCAGCAGCGGATTTACAGGGTCCAACTATGGCTACACCTTC.

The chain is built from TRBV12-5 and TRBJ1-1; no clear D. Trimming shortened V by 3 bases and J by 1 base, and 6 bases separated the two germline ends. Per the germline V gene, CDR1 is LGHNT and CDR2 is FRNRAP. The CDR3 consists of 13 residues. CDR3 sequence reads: CASGLDKNTEAFF. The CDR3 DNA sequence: TGTGCTAGTGGTTTAGACAAGAACACTGAAGCTTTCTTT.